These 20 T cell receptor beta chains were all obtained from the same sample, sequenced in a study of T cell repertoires in cytomegalovirus infection. Antigens of these TCRs are unknown. Using its own MiXCR run on the reads, TCRdb lists one record per CDR3 protein. The sample consists of approximately 590,000 distinct CDR3 sequences, 35% to 50% of them appearing once. The sample here was cultured PBMCs, taken from culture after CMV antigen stimulation. Every receptor here comes from a human donor in good health (CMV status not recorded). Some clones in this sample may be carry-over from other donors' samples.

The rearrangement uses TRBV7-9 and TRBJ2-5; D tentatively fits TRBD1 or TRBD2 (5 bases each). This CDR3 has 16 residues. Germline CDR1 reads SEHNR; CDR2 reads FQNEAQ (reference sequence). The ends were cut back, 6 bases at V and 2 bases at J, with 19 bases in the middle. In DNA form, the CDR3 reads TGTGCCAGCAGACCAAAGACCGCTGAGGGGCAAGAGACCCAGTACTTC. Translated: CASRPKTAEGQETQYF.

In this sample, this clonotype turned up a few times. This chain links TRBV6-2 or TRBV6-3 with TRBJ2-3, with D possibly being TRBD2 (5 bases). Per germline, CDR1 MNHEY and CDR2 SVGEGT. The CDR3 is made up of 16 amino acids. The V gene lost 2 bases and the J gene lost 0 bases, with 12 bases spanning the gap. The CDR3 sequence is CASSYPRRASTDTQYF. DNA of the CDR3: TGTGCCAGCAGTTACCCTCGGCGGGCTAGCACAGATACGCAGTATTTT.

The chain carries TRBV6-6 and TRBJ2-3, with 7 bases matching TRBD1. The ends lost 6 bases at V and 5 bases at J; junction bases unmatched: 11. Germline V lookup: CDR1 MNHNY, CDR2 SVGAGI (reference sequence). The CDR3 totals 15 residues. CDR3 nucleotides: TGTGCCAGCAGATTCTCTAAGGGGGCACGAGATACGCAGTATTTT. Encoded protein: CASRFSKGARDTQYF.

This clonotype appeared a few times. This chain uses TRBV5-1 with TRBJ1-1; no firm D call. V lost 0 bases to trimming and J lost 1 base, with 10 bases between them. This CDR3 is 15 amino acids long. Per germline, CDR1 SGHRS and CDR2 YFSETQ. The CDR3 spells CASSLGSTANTEAFF. CDR3 nucleotides: TGCGCCAGCAGCTTGGGGTCTACAGCGAACACTGAAGCTTTCTTT.

This clonotype was observed a few times. One end of the junction does not line up with germline, which may come from a read error. J is TRBJ1-1 and V is TRBV7-9; TRBD1 agrees at 7 bases. CDR3 size: 12 residues. Germline assignment: CDR1 SEHNR and CDR2 FQNEAQ (reference sequence). CDR3 coding DNA: TGTGCCAGCAGTCCAGGGGGGCCTGAGGCTTTCTTT. The encoded protein is CASSPGGPEAFF.

The chain uses TRBV27 and TRBJ2-4; D unresolved. V was clipped by 3 bases and J by 0 bases, with 9 bases between them. The germline CDR1 and CDR2 sequences are MNHEY and SMNVEV (reference sequence). This CDR3 has 15 amino acids. The CDR3 coding sequence is TGTGCCAGCAGTTTTTGGCGGCTAGCCAAAAACATTCAGTACTTC. Translated, it gives CASSFWRLAKNIQYF.

The chain links TRBV7-2 to TRBJ2-7, with 10 bases identical to TRBD2. This CDR3 contains 15 residues. Germline V gene sequence: CDR1 SGHTA, CDR2 FQGNSA. After removal of 4 bases from V and 4 bases from J, the junction contained 7 bases not matched to a gene. Here the CDR3 reads CASSSHLAGVYEQYF. The CDR3 DNA reads as TGTGCCAGCAGCTCGCATCTAGCGGGGGTGTACGAGCAGTACTTC.

The genes are TRBV7-8 and TRBJ1-2; D is possibly TRBD1 (5 bases). Between the trimmed V and J ends, which lost 8 bases and 1 base, there was a span of 11 bases. The CDR3 sequence is 13 residues long. In germline, CDR1 is SGHVS, CDR2 FQNEAQ. CDR3 sequence: CASGAGHNYGYTF. The CDR3 DNA sequence: TGTGCCAGCGGTGCAGGACATAACTATGGCTACACCTTC.

This clonotype was recorded a few times. The V gene is TRBV20-1, the J gene TRBJ1-5, with 10 nucleotides matching TRBD1. Germline values: CDR1 DFQATT, CDR2 SNEGSKA (reference sequence). The junction had 11 bases not matched to a gene; V was cut back by 0 bases and J by 0 bases. The CDR3 has 19 amino acids. The CDR3 DNA reads as TGCAGTGCTAGAGATGGGACAGGGGTCCTTGTGAATAGCAATCAGCCCCAGCATTTT. It is translated as CSARDGTGVLVNSNQPQHF.

This clonotype was seen at least ten times. This sequence joins TRBV7-2 and TRBJ1-4, with D possibly matching TRBD1 (5 bases). Trimming removed 5 bases at V and 8 bases at J, with 15 bases between. Germline CDR1 reads SGHTA; CDR2 reads FQGNSA. This CDR3 has 14 amino acids. The CDR3 loop reads CASSVGRWDEKLFF. CDR3 DNA sequence: TGTGCCAGCAGCGTCGGCAGATGGGACGAAAAACTGTTTTTT.

This clonotype appeared a few times. V and J are TRBV6-1 and TRBJ1-6; D is perhaps TRBD1 (5 bases). V lost 6 bases and J 2 bases, leaving 20 bases between the germline ends. Germline CDR1 and CDR2: MNHNS and SASEGT. This CDR3 spans 18 amino acids. This CDR3 is CASSAPAGGSTYNSPLHF. The CDR3 nucleotides are TGTGCCAGCAGCGCACCCGCTGGGGGGAGCACCTATAATTCACCCCTCCACTTT.

This clonotype has just a few counts. The chain is built from TRBV7-2 and TRBJ1-1; TRBD1 might be the D (5 bases). Germline V gene data show CDR1 as SGHTA and CDR2 as FQGNSA. V lost 7 bases, J lost 11 bases, and 20 bases lay in between. This CDR3 contains 13 residues. The CDR3 coding sequence is TGTGCCAGCAACCCCATCGTGGGGGGGTACGCTTTCTTT. Translation: CASNPIVGGYAFF.

The rearrangement joins TRBV12-3 or TRBV12-4 to TRBJ2-6; D is undetermined. The length of the CDR3 is 14 residues. V shed 3 bases and J shed 2 bases, with 5 bases lying between them. The CDR3 here is CASSFETGANVLTF. For the CDR3, the DNA is TGTGCCAGCAGTTTTGAAACTGGGGCCAACGTCCTGACTTTC.

The chain has TRBV4-2 and TRBJ1-1; possible D gene TRBD1, 5 bases. This CDR3 region has 14 residues. Germline V gene sequence: CDR1 LGHNA, CDR2 YNFKEQ. With 4 bases removed from V and 7 bases from J, the gap between germline ends came to 16 bases. The CDR3 loop is CASSRPVDTGEAFF. Here the CDR3 DNA reads TGTGCCAGCAGCCGACCTGTGGACACAGGTGAAGCTTTCTTT.

The chain employs TRBV7-8 and TRBJ1-4; TRBD1 matches 10 bases. The germline V gene has CDR1 SGHVS and CDR2 FQNEAQ. This CDR3 comprises 15 residues. Trimming took 3 bases from V and 6 from J; bases not matched to a gene: 4. The CDR3 protein is CASSFAGTGDEKLFF. CDR3 DNA sequence: TGTGCCAGCAGCTTCGCCGGGACAGGGGATGAAAAACTGTTTTTT.

J is TRBJ2-3 and V is TRBV6-5; TRBD1 matches at 7 bases. This CDR3 spans 13 amino acids. Trimming took 6 bases from V and 6 from J; bases not matched to a gene: 6. Germline CDR1 reads MNHEY; CDR2 reads SVGAGI. The CDR3 DNA sequence: TGTGCCAGCAGCCAGGGGGTTTGGGATACGCAGTATTTT. It codes for CASSQGVWDTQYF.

This clonotype has a handful of counts. The chain has TRBV15 and TRBJ1-2; a weak D match, TRBD1 (6 bases). This CDR3 is 12 amino acids long. Trimming removed 5 bases from V and 13 bases from J, with 17 bases in between. The V gene's germline CDR1 is LNHNV and CDR2 YYDKDF (reference sequence). The CDR3 region has the DNA TGTGCCACCAGCTCTGGACAGTCCGGTCTCACCTTC. Translating gives CATSSGQSGLTF.

Remarks on this clonotype: At one boundary the junction diverges from the germline segment, which might be a read error. V is TRBV2 and J is TRBJ2-3, with 10 nucleotides matching TRBD2. The germline V gene encodes CDR1 SNHLY and CDR2 FYNNEI. This CDR3 spans 16 amino acids. CDR3 in DNA: TGTGTCAGCAGAACACCTGGGACTAGCGAAACAGATACGCAGTATTTT. This encodes CVSRTPGTSETDTQYF.

V gene TRBV7-3 combines with J gene TRBJ1-5; D is unclear. The CDR3 is 12 amino acids. CDR1 and CDR2 from the germline V gene are SGHTA and FQGTGA. V was shortened by 4 bases and J by 3 bases, with 4 bases between the two germline ends. CDR3 sequence reads: CASSWANQPQHF. CDR3 in DNA: TGTGCCAGCAGCTGGGCCAATCAGCCCCAGCATTTT.

This clonotype came up many times. The rearrangement links TRBV7-2 to TRBJ2-3; 8 bases fit TRBD2. Trimming removed 1 base from V and 2 bases from J; junction bases left unmatched: 11. CDR3 length equals 18 residues. Germline V gene sequence: CDR1 SGHTA, CDR2 FQGNSA. Here the CDR3 reads CASSLVGSGGASTDTQYF. CDR3 DNA sequence: TGTGCCAGCAGCTTAGTTGGGTCCGGGGGGGCCTCCACAGATACGCAGTATTTT.